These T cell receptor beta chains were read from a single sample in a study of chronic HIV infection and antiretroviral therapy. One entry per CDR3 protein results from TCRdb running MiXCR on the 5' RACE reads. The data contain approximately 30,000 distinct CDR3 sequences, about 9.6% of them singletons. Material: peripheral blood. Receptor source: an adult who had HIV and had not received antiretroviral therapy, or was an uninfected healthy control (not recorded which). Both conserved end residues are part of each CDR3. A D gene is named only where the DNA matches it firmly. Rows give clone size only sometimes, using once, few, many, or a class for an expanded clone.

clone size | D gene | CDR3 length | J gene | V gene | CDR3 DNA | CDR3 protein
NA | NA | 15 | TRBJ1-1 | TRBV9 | TGTGCCAGCAGCGTAGAGGGAAGGGGGAGTCGGAAAGCTTTCTTT | CASSVEGRGSRKAFF
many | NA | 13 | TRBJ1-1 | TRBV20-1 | TGCAGTGCTAGAACGGGGGAGAACGCTGAAGCTTTCTTT | CSARTGENAEAFF
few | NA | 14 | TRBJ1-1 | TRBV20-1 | TGCAGTGCTAGAGGACGGACAGTGAACACTGAAGCTTTCTTT | CSARGRTVNTEAFF
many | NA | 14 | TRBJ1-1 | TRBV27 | TGTGCCAGCAGTTCTCCCGGGGTTGGCACTGAAGCTTTCTTT | CASSSPGVGTEAFF
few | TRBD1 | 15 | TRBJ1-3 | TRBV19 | TGTGCCAGTAGTATCGGGACAGGGGCTGGAAACACCATATATTTT | CASSIGTGAGNTIYF
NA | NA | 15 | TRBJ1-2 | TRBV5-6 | TGTGCCAGCAGCTTGGCCCCTCCCGGGGTCTATGGCTACACCTTC | CASSLAPPGVYGYTF
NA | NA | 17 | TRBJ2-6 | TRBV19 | TGTGCCAGTAGTTCCCGTCCGAGGGAAGCTGGGGCCAACGTCCTGACTTTC | CASSSRPREAGANVLTF
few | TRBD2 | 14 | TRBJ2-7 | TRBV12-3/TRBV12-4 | TGTGCCAGCAGTACTAGCGGAGGCTCCTACGAGCAGTACTTC | CASSTSGGSYEQYF
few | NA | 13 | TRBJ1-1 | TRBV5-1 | TGCGCCAGCAGCGGCGGCTCGAACACTGAAGCTTTCTTT | CASSGGSNTEAFF
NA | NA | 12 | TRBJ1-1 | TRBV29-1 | TGCAGCGTTGAGATGGGGAACACTGAAGCTTTCTTT | CSVEMGNTEAFF
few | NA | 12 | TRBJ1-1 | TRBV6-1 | TGTGCCAGCAGTGACGGACAGATTGAAGCTTTCTTT | CASSDGQIEAFF
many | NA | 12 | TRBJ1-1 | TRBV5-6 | TGTGCCAGCAGCCCAAGGGCCACTGAAGCTTTCTTT | CASSPRATEAFF
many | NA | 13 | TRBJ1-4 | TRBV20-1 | TGCAGTGCTACCCCCCCAACTAATGAAAAACTGTTTTTT | CSATPPTNEKLFF
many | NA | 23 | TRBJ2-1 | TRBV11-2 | TGTGCCAGCAGCTTAGGAACTCAGAGTTCGGGACGGACCCGACGAAGCTCCTACAATGAGCAGTTCTTC | CASSLGTQSSGRTRRSSYNEQFF
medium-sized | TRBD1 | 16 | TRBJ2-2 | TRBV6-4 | TGTGCCAGCAGTGAAATGGGACAGGGCGACACCGGGGAGCTGTTTTTT | CASSEMGQGDTGELFF
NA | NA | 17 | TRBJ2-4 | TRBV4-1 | TGCGCCAGCAGCCATGCCGGGTTAGGCCTCACCAAAAACATTCAGTACTTC | CASSHAGLGLTKNIQYF
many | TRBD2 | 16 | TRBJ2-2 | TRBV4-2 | TGTGCCAGCAGCCAATTACTAGCGACGAACACCGGGGAGCTGTTTTTT | CASSQLLATNTGELFF
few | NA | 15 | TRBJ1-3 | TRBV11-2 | TGTGCCAGCAGCTTAGCCGGGAGGTCTGGAAACACCATATATTTT | CASSLAGRSGNTIYF
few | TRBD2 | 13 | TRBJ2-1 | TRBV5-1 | TGCGCCAGTCGACTAGCGGACTACAATGAGCAGTTCTTC | CASRLADYNEQFF
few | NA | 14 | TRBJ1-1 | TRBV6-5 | TGTGCCAGCAGTTACTCTGAGGAAAACACTGAAGCTTTCTTT | CASSYSEENTEAFF
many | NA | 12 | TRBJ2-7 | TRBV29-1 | TGCAGCGTTGATTGGTCCTCGGGGGAGCAGTACTTC | CSVDWSSGEQYF
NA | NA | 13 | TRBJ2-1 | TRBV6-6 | TGTGCCAGCACCCTCCAGGCGTCGAATGAGCAGTTCTTC | CASTLQASNEQFF
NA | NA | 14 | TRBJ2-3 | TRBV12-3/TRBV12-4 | TGTGCCAGCAGACTCTCTCGGGGCACAGATACGCAGTATTTT | CASRLSRGTDTQYF
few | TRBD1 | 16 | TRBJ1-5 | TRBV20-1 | TGCAGTGCTAGTCGGACAGGGCCCGATAGCAATCAGCCCCAGCATTTT | CSASRTGPDSNQPQHF
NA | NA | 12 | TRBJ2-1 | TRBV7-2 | TGTGCCAGCAGCTTAGCTAGCAATGAGCAGTTCTTC | CASSLASNEQFF
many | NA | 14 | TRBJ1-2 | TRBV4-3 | TGCGCCAGCAGCCAAGATCGGAGGGGCCATGGCTACACCTTC | CASSQDRRGHGYTF
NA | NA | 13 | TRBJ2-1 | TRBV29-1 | TGCAGCGTTGATGTTAGCAGCTACAATGAGCAGTTCTTC | CSVDVSSYNEQFF
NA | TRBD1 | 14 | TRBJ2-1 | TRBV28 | TGTGCCAGCCAGACAGGGGGGTCCTACAATGAGCAGTTCTTC | CASQTGGSYNEQFF
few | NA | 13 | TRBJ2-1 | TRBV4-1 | TGCGCCAGCAGCCAGCTTCTTAACAATGAGCAGTTCTTC | CASSQLLNNEQFF
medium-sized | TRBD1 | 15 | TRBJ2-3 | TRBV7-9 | TGTGCCAGCAGCTCGACAGGGATTAGCACAGATACGCAGTATTTT | CASSSTGISTDTQYF
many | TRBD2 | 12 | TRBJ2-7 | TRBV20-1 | TGCAGTGCTAAAAAGCGGGAGCTCGAGCAGTACTTC | CSAKKRELEQYF
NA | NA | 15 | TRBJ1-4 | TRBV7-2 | TGTGCCAGCAGCGCAGATCGGGACATCCCTGCAAAACTGTTTTTT | CASSADRDIPAKLFF
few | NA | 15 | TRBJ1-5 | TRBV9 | TGTGCCAGCAGCGTAGCCGGAGATAGCAATCAGCCCCAGCATTTT | CASSVAGDSNQPQHF
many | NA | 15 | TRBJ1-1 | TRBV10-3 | TGTGCCATCAGTATTGGCAGGGGAATGAACACTGAAGCTTTCTTT | CAISIGRGMNTEAFF
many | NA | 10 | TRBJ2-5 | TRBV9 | TGTGCCAGCAGGCGTGAGACCCAGTACTTC | CASRRETQYF
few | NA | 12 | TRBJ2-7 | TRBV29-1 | TGCAGCGTTGAAACCGACAGTTACGAGCAGTACTTC | CSVETDSYEQYF
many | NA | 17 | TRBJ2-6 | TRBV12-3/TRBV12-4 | TGTGCCAGCAGATCCAATCTTGGGCACTCTGGGGCCAACGTCCTGACTTTC | CASRSNLGHSGANVLTF
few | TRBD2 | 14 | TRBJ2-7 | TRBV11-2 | TGTGCCAGCAGCCCAGTAGCGGGAGACTACGAGCAGTACTTC | CASSPVAGDYEQYF
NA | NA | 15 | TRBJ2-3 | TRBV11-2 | TGTGCCAGCATGAGAGAGGGTGCCAACGCAGATACGCAGTATTTT | CASMREGANADTQYF
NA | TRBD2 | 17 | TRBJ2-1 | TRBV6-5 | TGTGCCAGCAGTTACGGACCTTTAGCGGGAAGCTACAATGAGCAGTTCTTC | CASSYGPLAGSYNEQFF
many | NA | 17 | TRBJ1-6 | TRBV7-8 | TGTGCCAGCAGCTTGAGGGGGACTAGCTCCTATAATTCACCCCTCCACTTT | CASSLRGTSSYNSPLHF
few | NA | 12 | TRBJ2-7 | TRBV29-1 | TGCAGCGTTCAGGTCTCCCTCTACGAGCAGTACTTC | CSVQVSLYEQYF
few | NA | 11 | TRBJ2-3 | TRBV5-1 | TGCGCCAGCAGGTTCACAGATACGCAGTATTTT | CASRFTDTQYF
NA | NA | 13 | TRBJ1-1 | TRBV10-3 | TGTGCCATCAACAACAGGGAAAAGGGTGAAGCTTTCTTT | CAINNREKGEAFF
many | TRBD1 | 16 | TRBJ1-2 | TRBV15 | TGTGCCACCAGCAGAGATATGCAGGGGGCTTTTAACGGCTACACCTTC | CATSRDMQGAFNGYTF
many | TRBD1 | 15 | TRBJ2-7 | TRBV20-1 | TGCAGTGCCCCCTCCGACAGGGCGTACTCCTACGAGCAGTACTTC | CSAPSDRAYSYEQYF
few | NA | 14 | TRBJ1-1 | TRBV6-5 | TGTGCCAGCAGTTACGGCAGGCGTGGCACTGAAGCTTTCTTT | CASSYGRRGTEAFF
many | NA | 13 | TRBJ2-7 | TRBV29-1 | TGCAGCGTTGAGGCAGGGATTCCCTACGAGCAGTACTTC | CSVEAGIPYEQYF